These 11 T cell receptor beta chains originate from one sample sequenced in a study of CD8+ T cells in alopecia areata (dated by TCRdb to the late 2010s). For 4 to 6 biomarker-study patients, CD4+ cells were further sorted into CD25+CD127- cells. Library creation used the immunoSEQ multiplex PCR assay. RNA was extracted from all samples and reverse transcribed into cDNA as template for TCR sequencing. The table was pulled from immuneACCESS by TCRdb, which kept in-frame rearrangements only. Such tables lose some clones; where checked, under half of the loss comes from unresolved V genes, and the rest has no known cause. The sample table shows about 19,000 clones, and roughly three fifths are seen once. 4.5% of the sample rests with the top ten. Sequenced input: CD4+ Tregs sorted from blood. The receptors were sampled from a human donor with alopecia areata.

This clone was seen only once. V usage is TRBV30 and J usage is TRBJ1-6; D unclear. The V end was cut by 4 bases, the J end by 8 bases, with 6 bases between. Per germline, CDR1 GTSNPN and CDR2 SVGIG (reference sequence). The CDR3 runs to 11 residues. CDR3 in DNA: TGTGCCTGGACATCTGATTCACCCCTCCACTTT. Translated, it gives CAWTSDSPLHF.

This clone was seen only once. J is TRBJ2-3 and V is TRBV7-8; 12 bases fit TRBD2. Losses at the gene ends were 2 bases for V and 3 bases for J; bases not matched to a gene: 9. Germline V gene lookup returns CDR1 SGHVS and CDR2 FQNEAQ. CDR3 size: 18 residues. Here the CDR3 reads CASSLWLAGGRGTDTQYF. The CDR3, as DNA: TGTGCCAGCAGCTTATGGCTAGCGGGGGGGCGGGGTACAGATACGCAGTATTTT.

This chain links TRBV7-2 with TRBJ1-5; 9 bases line up with TRBD1. Germline V CDR1 and CDR2: SGHTA, FQGNSA. The CDR3 has 14 residues. V trimming: 1 base; J trimming: 9 bases; junction bases outside the gene matches: 4. The CDR3 loop is CASSLETGGWPQHF. The CDR3 bases are TGTGCCAGCAGCTTAGAGACAGGGGGATGGCCCCAGCATTTT. The whole variable domain, filled in from reference TRBV7-2 and TRBJ1-5, reads GAGVSQSPSNKVTEKGKDVELRCDPISGHTALYWYRQSLGQGLEFLIYFQGNSAPDKSGLPSDRFSAERTGGSVSTLTIQRTQQEDSAVYLCASSLETGGWPQHFGDGTRLSIL.

The V call is TRBV5-1, the J call TRBJ2-3, with TRBD2 matching 8 bases. The CDR3 has 15 amino acids. CDR1 SGHRS and CDR2 YFSETQ come from the germline V gene. The trim removed 4 bases at V and 5 bases at J, leaving 9 bases unmatched. In DNA form, the CDR3 reads TGCGCCAGCAGCCTTAGCGGGGAGCGGATAGATACGCAGTATTTT. Its protein product is CASSLSGERIDTQYF.

The rearrangement links TRBV10-1 to TRBJ1-1; D perhaps matches TRBD1 (5 bases). The V gene lost 2 bases and the J gene lost 7 bases, with 11 bases spanning the gap. This CDR3 comprises 13 residues. Germline V gene sequence: CDR1 WNHNN, CDR2 SYGVQD (reference sequence). The CDR3 coding sequence is TGCGCCAGCAGTGAGAAGGGGCAGGGTGAAGCTTTCTTT. Translating gives CASSEKGQGEAFF.

The chain joins TRBV5-4 to TRBJ2-5; D is undetermined. The CDR3 spans 15 residues. The germline V and J ends were trimmed by 1 base and 2 bases, with 12 bases remaining between them. The germline CDR1 and CDR2 sequences are SGHNT and YYREEE (reference sequence). CDR3 nucleotides: TGTGCCAGCAGCTTGAACAGAGCTTTACAAGAGACCCAGTACTTC. It encodes CASSLNRALQETQYF.

The rearrangement uses TRBV5-1 and TRBJ2-1, with TRBD2 matching 13 bases. With 2 bases clipped from V and 9 bases from J, the junction kept 8 bases outside the gene matches. The CDR3 loop spans 16 amino acids. Germline loops: CDR1 SGHRS, CDR2 YFSETQ. CDR3 nucleotides: TGCGCCAGCAGCTTAGGACTAGCGGGGGCCACCGTTGAGCAGTTCTTC. Translating gives CASSLGLAGATVEQFF. The full variable domain, completed using reference TRBV5-1 and TRBJ2-1, is KAGVTQTPRYLIKTRGQQVTLSCSPISGHRSVSWYQQTPGQGLQFLFEYFSETQRNKGNFPGRFSGRQFSNSRSEMNVSTLELGDSALYLCASSLGLAGATVEQFFGPGTRLTVL.

This clone was observed a handful of times. V usage is TRBV18 and J usage is TRBJ2-2; tentatively, D is TRBD1 (6 bases). Trimming removed 5 bases at V and 0 bases at J, with 10 bases between. This CDR3 is built from 15 residues. CDR1 and CDR2 from the germline V gene are KGHSH and LQKENI. CDR3 protein: CASSTQGSNTGELFF. The CDR3 bases are TGTGCCAGCTCAACACAGGGATCGAACACCGGGGAGCTGTTTTTT. The complete variable domain, with remaining parts taken from reference TRBV18 and TRBJ2-2, reads NAGVMQNPRHLVRRRGQEARLRCSPMKGHSHVYWYRQLPEEGLKFMVYLQKENIIDESGMPKERFSAEFPKEGPSILRIQQVVRGDSAAYFCASSTQGSNTGELFFGEGSRLTVL.

The V call is TRBV29-1, the J call TRBJ2-5; D is possibly TRBD1 or TRBD2 (5 bases each). The end of the DNA is better explained by TRBJ2-7, so the J call may be wrong. There are 12 residues in the CDR3. Germline CDR1 SQVTM, CDR2 ANQGSEA. This CDR3 is CSAGLGALEQYF. CDR3 nucleotide sequence: TGCAGCGCGGGGCTTGGGGCACTCGAGCAGTACTTC.

V and J are TRBV5-1 and TRBJ2-2; TRBD1 matches at 8 bases. J was trimmed by 6 bases and V by 0 bases; bases with no gene match: 4. This CDR3 has 15 residues. Germline V CDR1 and CDR2: SGHRS, YFSETQ. The CDR3 loop reads CASSLAGGKAGELFF. The CDR3 bases are TGCGCCAGCAGCTTGGCAGGGGGCAAAGCCGGGGAGCTGTTTTTT.

This chain links TRBV5-1 with TRBJ1-1, with D possibly TRBD1 on 5 matching bases. Germline CDR1 is SGHRS and CDR2 is YFSETQ. This CDR3 comprises 16 residues. The germline V and J ends were trimmed by 4 bases and 2 bases, with 18 bases remaining between them. This chain's CDR3 is CASSPLPGVPNTEAFF. The CDR3 region has the DNA TGCGCCAGCAGCCCTCTCCCGGGGGTGCCAAACACTGAAGCTTTCTTT. Full variable domain (rest looked up from reference TRBV5-1 and TRBJ1-1): KAGVTQTPRYLIKTRGQQVTLSCSPISGHRSVSWYQQTPGQGLQFLFEYFSETQRNKGNFPGRFSGRQFSNSRSEMNVSTLELGDSALYLCASSPLPGVPNTEAFFGQGTRLTVV.